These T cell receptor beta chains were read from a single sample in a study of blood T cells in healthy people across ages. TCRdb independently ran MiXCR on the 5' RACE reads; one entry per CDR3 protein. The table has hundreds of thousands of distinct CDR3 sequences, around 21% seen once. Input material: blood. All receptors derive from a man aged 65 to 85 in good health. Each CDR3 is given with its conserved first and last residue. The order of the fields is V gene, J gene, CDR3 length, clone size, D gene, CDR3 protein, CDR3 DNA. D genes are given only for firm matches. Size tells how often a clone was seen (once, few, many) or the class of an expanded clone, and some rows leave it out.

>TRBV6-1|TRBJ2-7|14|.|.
CASSEGGRLYEQYF
TGTGCCAGCAGTGAAGGAGGACGGCTTTACGAGCAGTACTTC
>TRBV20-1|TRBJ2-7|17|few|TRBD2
CSARAHGTSGNSYEQYF
TGCAGTGCTAGAGCCCATGGGACTAGCGGGAACTCCTACGAGCAGTACTTC
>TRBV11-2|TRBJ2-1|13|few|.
CASSPISFNEQFF
TGTGCCAGCAGCCCGATCTCCTTCAATGAGCAGTTCTTC
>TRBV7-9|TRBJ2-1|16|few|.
CASSPEAGPIYNEQFF
TGTGCCAGCAGCCCCGAGGCGGGACCTATATACAATGAGCAGTTCTTC
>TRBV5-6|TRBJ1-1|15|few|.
CASSLAPGANTEAFF
TGTGCCAGCAGCTTGGCCCCGGGGGCGAACACTGAAGCTTTCTTT
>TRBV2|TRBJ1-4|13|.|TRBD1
CASSEDRVEKLFF
TGTGCCAGCAGTGAGGACAGGGTTGAAAAACTGTTTTTT
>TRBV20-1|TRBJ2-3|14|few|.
CSASEGTSTDTQYF
TGCAGTGCTAGTGAGGGAACTAGCACAGATACGCAGTATTTT
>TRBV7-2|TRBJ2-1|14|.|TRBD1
CASSIQGAGETQFF
TGTGCCAGCAGCATACAGGGGGCTGGGGAGACCCAGTTCTTC
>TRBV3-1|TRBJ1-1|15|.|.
CASSDLQGMNTEASF
TGTGCCAGCAGCGATCTACAGGGCATGAACACTGAAGCTTCCTTT
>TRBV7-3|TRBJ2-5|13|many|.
CASSSFQGETQYF
TGTGCCAGCAGCTCGTTTCAAGGCGAGACCCAGTACTTC
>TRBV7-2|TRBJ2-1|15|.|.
CASSSRLLLGNEQFF
TGTGCCAGCAGCTCAAGACTACTCCTAGGCAATGAGCAGTTCTTC
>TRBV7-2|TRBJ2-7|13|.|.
CASRSGTSYEQYF
TGTGCCAGCAGGTCGGGGACCTCCTACGAGCAGTACTTC
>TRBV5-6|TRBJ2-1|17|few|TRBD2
CASSLSTSGSRWNEQFF
TGTGCCAGCAGCTTATCGACTAGCGGGAGCCGGTGGAATGAGCAGTTCTTC
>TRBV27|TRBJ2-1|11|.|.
CASTPWGIQFF
TGTGCCAGCACCCCCTGGGGGATTCAGTTCTTC